This TCR beta chain was sequenced for a study of Ad26.COV2.S vaccination and SARS-CoV-2 variants. Regarding treatment: 15 to 20 received Ad26.COV2.S at low or high dose, single or two shots; roughly five received placebo; per-sample allocation not given. Sampling happened 63 days after the first vaccine or placebo injection. Germline V lookup: CDR1 LNHNV, CDR2 YYDKDF (reference sequence). Trimming removed 0 bases from V and 2 bases from J, with 10 bases in between. The CDR3 is 15 amino acids. Assay: immunoSEQ multiplex PCR; the TCRdb copy retains only in-frame clones and omits some. Of about half a million clones listed, about 89% are singletons.

This material consisted of peripheral blood, taken in a trial of Ad26.COV2.S vaccine versus placebo. The sequence was obtained from a person between 18 and 60 years old who received the Ad26.COV2.S COVID-19 vaccine or a placebo. The rearrangement joins TRBV15 to TRBJ1-1, with a possible D match to TRBD1 (5 bases). The CDR3 sequence is CATSRDPDSNTEAFF. CDR3 bases: TGTGCCACCAGCAGAGATCCCGACAGCAACACTGAAGCTTTCTTT.